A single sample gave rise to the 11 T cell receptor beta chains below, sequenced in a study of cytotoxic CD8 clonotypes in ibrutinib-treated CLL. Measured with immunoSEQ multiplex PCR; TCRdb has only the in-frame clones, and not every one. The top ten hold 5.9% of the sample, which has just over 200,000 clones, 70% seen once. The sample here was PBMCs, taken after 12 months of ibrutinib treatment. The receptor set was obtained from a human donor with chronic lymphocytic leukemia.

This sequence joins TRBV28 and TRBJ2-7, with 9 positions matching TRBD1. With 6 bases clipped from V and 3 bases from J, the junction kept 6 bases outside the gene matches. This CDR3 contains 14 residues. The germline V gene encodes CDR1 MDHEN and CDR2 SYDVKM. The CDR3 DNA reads TGTGCCAGCAGGCCCCGACAGGGGGGCTACGAGCAGTACTTC. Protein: CASRPRQGGYEQYF.

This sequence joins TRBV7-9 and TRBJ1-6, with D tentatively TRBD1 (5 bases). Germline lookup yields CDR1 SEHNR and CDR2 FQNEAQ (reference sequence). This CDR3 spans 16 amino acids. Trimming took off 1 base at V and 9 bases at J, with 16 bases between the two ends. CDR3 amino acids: CASSLVGGPGASPLHF. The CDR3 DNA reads TGTGCCAGCAGCTTAGTGGGTGGCCCTGGGGCTTCACCCCTCCACTTT.

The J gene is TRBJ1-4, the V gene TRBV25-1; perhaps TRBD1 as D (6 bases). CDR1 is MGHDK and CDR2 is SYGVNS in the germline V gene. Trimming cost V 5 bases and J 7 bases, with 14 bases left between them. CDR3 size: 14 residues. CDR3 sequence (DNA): TGTGCCAGCAGTTCACAGGGTGAGAGTGAAAAACTGTTTTTT. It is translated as CASSSQGESEKLFF.

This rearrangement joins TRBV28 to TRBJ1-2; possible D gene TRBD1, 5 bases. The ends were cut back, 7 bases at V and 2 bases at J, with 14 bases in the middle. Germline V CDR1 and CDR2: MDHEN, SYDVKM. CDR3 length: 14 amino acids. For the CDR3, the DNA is TGTGCCAGCATCGCCGGCAGGGTAAACTATGGCTACACCTTC. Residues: CASIAGRVNYGYTF.

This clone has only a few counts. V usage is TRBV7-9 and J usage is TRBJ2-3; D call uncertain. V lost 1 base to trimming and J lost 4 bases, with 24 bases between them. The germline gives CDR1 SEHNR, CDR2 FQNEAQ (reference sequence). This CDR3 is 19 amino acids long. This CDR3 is CASSLGSLLKVETPDTQYF. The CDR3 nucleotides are TGTGCCAGCAGCTTAGGGTCTCTACTTAAGGTGGAAACCCCAGATACGCAGTATTTT.

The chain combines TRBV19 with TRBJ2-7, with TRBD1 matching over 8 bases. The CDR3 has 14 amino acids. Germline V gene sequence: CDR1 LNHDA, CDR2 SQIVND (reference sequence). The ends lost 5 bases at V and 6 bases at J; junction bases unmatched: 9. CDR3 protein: CASSPWTGIGEQYF. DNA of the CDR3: TGTGCCAGTAGTCCATGGACAGGGATCGGCGAGCAGTACTTC.

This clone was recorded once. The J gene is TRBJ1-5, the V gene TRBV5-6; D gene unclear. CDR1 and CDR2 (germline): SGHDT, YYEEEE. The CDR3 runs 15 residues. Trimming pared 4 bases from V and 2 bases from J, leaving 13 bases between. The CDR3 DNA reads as TGTGCCAGCAGCGCCGTTGCGTCTGGCAATCAGCCCCAGCATTTT. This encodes CASSAVASGNQPQHF. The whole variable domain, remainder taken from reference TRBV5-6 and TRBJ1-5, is DAGVTQSPTHLIKTRGQQVTLRCSPKSGHDTVSWYQQALGQGPQFIFQYYEEEERQRGNFPDRFSGHQFPNYSSELNVNALLLGDSALYLCASSAVASGNQPQHFGDGTRLSIL.

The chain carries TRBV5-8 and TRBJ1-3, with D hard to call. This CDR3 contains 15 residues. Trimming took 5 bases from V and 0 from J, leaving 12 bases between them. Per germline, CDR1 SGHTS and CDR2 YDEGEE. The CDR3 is CASSFRFNSGNTIYF. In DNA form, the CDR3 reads TGTGCCAGCAGTTTTCGGTTTAACTCTGGAAACACCATATATTTT.

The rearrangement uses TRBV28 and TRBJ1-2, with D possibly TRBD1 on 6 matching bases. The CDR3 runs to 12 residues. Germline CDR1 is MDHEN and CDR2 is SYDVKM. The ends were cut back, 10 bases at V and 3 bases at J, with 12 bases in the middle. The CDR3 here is CANQGGDYGYTF. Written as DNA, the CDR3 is TGTGCCAACCAAGGGGGAGACTATGGCTACACCTTC.

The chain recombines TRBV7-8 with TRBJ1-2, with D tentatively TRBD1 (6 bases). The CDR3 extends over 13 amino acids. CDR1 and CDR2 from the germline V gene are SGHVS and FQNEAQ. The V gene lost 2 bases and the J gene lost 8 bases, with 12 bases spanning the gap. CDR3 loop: CASSLMGAYGYTF. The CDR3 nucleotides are TGTGCCAGCAGCTTAATGGGGGCCTACGGCTACACCTTC.

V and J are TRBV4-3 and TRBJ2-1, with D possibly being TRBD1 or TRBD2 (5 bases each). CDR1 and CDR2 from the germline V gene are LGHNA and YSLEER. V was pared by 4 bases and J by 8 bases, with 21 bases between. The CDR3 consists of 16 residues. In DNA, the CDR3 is TGCGCCAGCAGCCCCGACCTCAGGGCTCGGGGTCATGAGCAGTTCTTC. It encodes CASSPDLRARGHEQFF.